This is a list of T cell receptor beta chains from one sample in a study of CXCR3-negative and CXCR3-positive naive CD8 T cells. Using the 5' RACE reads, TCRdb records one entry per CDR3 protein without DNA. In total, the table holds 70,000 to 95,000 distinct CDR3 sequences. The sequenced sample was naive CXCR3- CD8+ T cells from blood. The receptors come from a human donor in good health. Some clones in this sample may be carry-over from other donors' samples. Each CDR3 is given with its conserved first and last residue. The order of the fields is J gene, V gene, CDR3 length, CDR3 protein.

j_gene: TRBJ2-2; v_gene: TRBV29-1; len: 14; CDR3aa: CSVVGGMDTGELFF
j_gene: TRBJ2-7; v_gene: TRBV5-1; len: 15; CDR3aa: CASSIGQGMAYEQYF
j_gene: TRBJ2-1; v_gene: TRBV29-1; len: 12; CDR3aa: CSVEEWTGVRLF
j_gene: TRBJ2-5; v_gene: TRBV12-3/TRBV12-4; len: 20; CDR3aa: CASSGTSRKAGTREEETQYF
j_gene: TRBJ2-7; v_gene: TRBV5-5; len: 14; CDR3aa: CASSSWYSSYEQYF
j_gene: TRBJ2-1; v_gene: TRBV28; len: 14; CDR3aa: CASSSKGSYNEQFF
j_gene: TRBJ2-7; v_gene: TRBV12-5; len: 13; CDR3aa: CASGPGIVGEQYF
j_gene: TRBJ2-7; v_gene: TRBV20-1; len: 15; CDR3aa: CSASAGDRGLGKQYF
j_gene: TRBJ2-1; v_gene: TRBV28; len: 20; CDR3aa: CASSFDWTSGRDGPRDEQFF
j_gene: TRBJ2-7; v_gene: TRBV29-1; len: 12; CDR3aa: CSGGTGGYEQYF
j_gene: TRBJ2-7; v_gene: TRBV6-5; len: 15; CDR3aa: CASSYSGTGGYEQYF
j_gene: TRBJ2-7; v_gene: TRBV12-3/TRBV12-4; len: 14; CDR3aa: CASSLARARQEQYF
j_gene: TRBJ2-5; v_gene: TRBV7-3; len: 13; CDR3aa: CASSLPGQETQYF
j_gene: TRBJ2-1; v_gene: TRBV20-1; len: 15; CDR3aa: CSARESTRGYNEQFF
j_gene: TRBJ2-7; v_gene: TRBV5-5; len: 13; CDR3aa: CASSYRQAYEQYF
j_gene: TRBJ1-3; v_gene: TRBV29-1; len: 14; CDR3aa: CSVAGGELSNTIYF
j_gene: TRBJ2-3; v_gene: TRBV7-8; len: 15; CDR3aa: CASSSGLAHTDTQYF
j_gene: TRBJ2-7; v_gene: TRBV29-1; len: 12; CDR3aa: CSVQDNTYEQYF
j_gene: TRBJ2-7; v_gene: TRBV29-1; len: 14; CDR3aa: CSVEERDRGYEQYF
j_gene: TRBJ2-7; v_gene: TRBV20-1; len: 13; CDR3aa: CSASSRTSYEQYF
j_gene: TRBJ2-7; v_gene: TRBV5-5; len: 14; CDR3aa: CASSPGQGAAEQYF
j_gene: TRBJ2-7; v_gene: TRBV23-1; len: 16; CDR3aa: CASSQSREVGPNEQYF
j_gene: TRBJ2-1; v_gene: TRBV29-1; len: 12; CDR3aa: CSVDLPYNEQFF
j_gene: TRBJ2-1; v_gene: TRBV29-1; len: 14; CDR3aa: CSVELDREVNEQFF
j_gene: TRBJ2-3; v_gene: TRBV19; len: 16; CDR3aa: CASSLGGRAPTDTQYF
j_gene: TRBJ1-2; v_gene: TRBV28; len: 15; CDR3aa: CASSLYLSQSDGYTF
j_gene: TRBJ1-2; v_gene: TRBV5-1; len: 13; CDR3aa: CASSHLTNYGYTF
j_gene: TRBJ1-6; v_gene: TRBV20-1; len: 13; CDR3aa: CSALGSYNSPLHF
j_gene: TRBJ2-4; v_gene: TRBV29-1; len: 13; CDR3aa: CSVVVGTKNIQYF
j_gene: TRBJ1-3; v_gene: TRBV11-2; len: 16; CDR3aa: CASSQFGGDSGNTIYF
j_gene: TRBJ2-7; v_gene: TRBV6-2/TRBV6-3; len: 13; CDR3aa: CASSSSLIYEQYF
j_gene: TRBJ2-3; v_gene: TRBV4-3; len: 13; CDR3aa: CASSTGGTDTQYF
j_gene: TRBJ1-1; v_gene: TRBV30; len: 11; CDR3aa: CAWKKIGGAFF
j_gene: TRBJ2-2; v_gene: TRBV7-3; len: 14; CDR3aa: CASSSGSVTGELFF
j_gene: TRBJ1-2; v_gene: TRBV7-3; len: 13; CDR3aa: CASSPGTSYGYTF
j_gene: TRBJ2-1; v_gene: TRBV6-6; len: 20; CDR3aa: CASSYSDGQINFSSYNEQFF
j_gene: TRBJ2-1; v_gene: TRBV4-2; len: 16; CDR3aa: CASSPDRADSYNEQFF
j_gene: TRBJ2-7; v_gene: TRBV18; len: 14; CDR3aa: CASSPPIRESEQYF
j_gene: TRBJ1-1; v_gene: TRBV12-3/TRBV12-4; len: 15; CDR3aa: CASSLGQGLHTEAFF
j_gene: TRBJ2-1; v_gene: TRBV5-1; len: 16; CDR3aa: CASSSYQTHSYNEQFF